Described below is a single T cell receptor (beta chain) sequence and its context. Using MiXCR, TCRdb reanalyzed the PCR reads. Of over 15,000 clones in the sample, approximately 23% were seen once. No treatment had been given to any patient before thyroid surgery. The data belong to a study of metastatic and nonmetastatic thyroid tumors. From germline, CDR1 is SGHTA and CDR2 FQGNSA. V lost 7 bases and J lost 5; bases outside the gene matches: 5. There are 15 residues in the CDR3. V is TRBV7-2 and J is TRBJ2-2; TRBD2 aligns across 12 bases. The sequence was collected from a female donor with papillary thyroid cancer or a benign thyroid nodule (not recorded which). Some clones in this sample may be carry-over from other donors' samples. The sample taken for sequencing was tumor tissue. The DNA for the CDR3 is TGTGCCAGCAAACTAGCGGGAGGAGCTACCGGGGAGCTGTTTTTT. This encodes CASKLAGGATGELFF.